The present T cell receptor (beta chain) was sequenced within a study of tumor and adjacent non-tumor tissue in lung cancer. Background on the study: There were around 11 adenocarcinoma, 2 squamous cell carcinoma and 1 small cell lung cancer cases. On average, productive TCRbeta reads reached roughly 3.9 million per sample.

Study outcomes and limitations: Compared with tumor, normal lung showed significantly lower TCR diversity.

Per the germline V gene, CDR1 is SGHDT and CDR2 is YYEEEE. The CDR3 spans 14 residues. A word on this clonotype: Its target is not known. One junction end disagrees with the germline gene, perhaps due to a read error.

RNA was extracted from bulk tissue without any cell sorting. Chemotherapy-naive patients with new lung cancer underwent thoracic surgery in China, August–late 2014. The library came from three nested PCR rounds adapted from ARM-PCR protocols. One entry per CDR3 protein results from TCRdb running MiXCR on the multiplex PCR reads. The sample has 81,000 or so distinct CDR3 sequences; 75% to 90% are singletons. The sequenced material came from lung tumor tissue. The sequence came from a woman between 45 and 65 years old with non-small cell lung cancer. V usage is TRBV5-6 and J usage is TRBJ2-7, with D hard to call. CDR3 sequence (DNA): TGTGCCAGAAGCTTGATCAGGAGCAACTACGTACAGTACTTC. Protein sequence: CARSLIRSNYVQYF.